Following are 8 T cell receptor beta chains from one sample sequenced in a study of blood T cell repertoires in COVID-19. Using immunoSEQ multiplex PCR, the repertoire was profiled, and TCRdb retains in-frame clones only, with some absent. The sample includes more than 10,000 clones, around 91% of them seen just once. Sequenced sample: peripheral blood. These receptors originate from a human donor in a cohort sampled during active COVID-19.

This chain uses TRBV6-5 with TRBJ1-5; tentatively, D is TRBD1 (6 bases). V lost 5 bases, J lost 3 bases, and 14 bases lay in between. CDR3 length: 15 amino acids. Germline CDR1 is MNHEY and CDR2 is SVGAGI. CDR3 sequence: CASSKDRGYNQPQHF. CDR3 DNA: TGTGCCAGCAGTAAGGACAGAGGATACAATCAGCCCCAGCATTTT.

Only a few counts were recorded for this clone. This chain uses TRBV19 with TRBJ2-7, with 7 bases that match TRBD2. Germline trimming cut 1 base from V and 7 bases from J; bases unmatched to any gene: 7. The CDR3 is 14 residues long. In germline, CDR1 is LNHDA, CDR2 SQIVND (reference sequence). In nucleotides, the CDR3 is TGTGCCAGTAGTATAGCTCCCGGGGGGAGAGAGCAGTACTTC. It translates to CASSIAPGGREQYF.

The CDR3 region has the DNA TGTGCCAGCAGCCAATCGACAGATCAGCCCCAGCATTTT. As protein: CASSQSTDQPQHF. V is TRBV3-1 (or the pseudogene TRBV3-2) and J is TRBJ1-5, with TRBD1 as a possible D gene (5 bases). V shed 2 bases and J shed 5 bases, with 7 bases lying between them. The germline gives CDR1 LGHDT, CDR2 YNNKEL (reference sequence). The CDR3 runs to 13 residues.

V and J are TRBV25-1 and TRBJ2-5; D is possibly TRBD2 (7 bases). Looked up from germline, CDR1 is MGHDK and CDR2 is SYGVNS. CDR3 length equals 13 residues. The V and J ends lost 8 bases and 5 bases respectively, with 15 bases between them. The CDR3 DNA reads as TGTGCCAGCGAAAGGGGGGGGTCCGAGACCCAGTACTTC. Protein: CASERGGSETQYF.

This clone was seen just once. The genes are TRBV27 and TRBJ1-5; possibly TRBD1 for D (6 bases). Looked up from germline, CDR1 is MNHEY and CDR2 is SMNVEV (reference sequence). Trimming took 10 bases from V and 2 from J, leaving 18 bases between them. The CDR3 contains 15 residues. CDR3 in amino acids: CATQQGNGGNQPQHF. The CDR3 DNA reads TGTGCCACCCAACAGGGTAATGGGGGCAATCAGCCCCAGCATTTT.

The chain carries TRBV7-6 and TRBJ1-1, with D tentatively TRBD1 (5 bases). Between the trimmed V and J ends, which lost 1 base and 5 bases, there was a span of 14 bases. CDR3 length equals 15 residues. Germline V gene sequence: CDR1 SGHVS, CDR2 FNYEAQ. CDR3 sequence: CASSLVDTLVTEAFF. The CDR3 DNA follows: TGTGCCAGCAGCTTAGTGGACACCCTAGTGACTGAAGCTTTCTTT.

This clone was seen just once. The chain combines TRBV5-4 with TRBJ1-2; 8 positions match TRBD1. Germline trimming cut 3 bases from V and 6 bases from J; bases unmatched to any gene: 13. Germline V CDR1 and CDR2: SGHNT, YYREEE (reference sequence). The CDR3 loop spans 16 amino acids. The CDR3 DNA sequence: TGTGCCAGCAGCTCCAGGACGGATGGACAGGGCCATGGCTACACCTTC. Translation: CASSSRTDGQGHGYTF.

This chain links TRBV4-2 with TRBJ2-3; D unclear. The V end was cut by 0 bases, the J end by 2 bases, with 6 bases between. CDR3 length equals 14 residues. In germline, CDR1 is LGHNA, CDR2 YNFKEQ. This CDR3 is CASSQDTHTDTQYF. In DNA, the CDR3 is TGTGCCAGCAGCCAAGATACTCACACAGATACGCAGTATTTT.